This TCR beta chain was identified during a study of cytomegalovirus exposure and HLA in healthy donors. Findings and limits, study-wide: Reports indicate that TCR beta sequences accurately predicted the HLA-A and HLA-B alleles of most subjects. Presence/absence analysis assumed near-uniform sequencing depth across donors. A missense variant in DCLRE1C was later tied to TCR beta V- and J-gene trimming.

The J segment lost 2 bases and the V segment lost 1 base, leaving 8 bases of the junction unmatched. The CDR3 extends over 16 amino acids. Germline V gene lookup returns CDR1 KGHSH and CDR2 LQKENI. A multiplex PCR was run with 60 Vbeta primers and 13 Jbeta primers. The repertoire was sequenced with immunoSEQ multiplex PCR; TCRdb's copy has only in-frame clones and lacks some. The table includes more than 100,000 clones, 80% detected once. Of note for this clone: What it binds is not known.

The clonotype originates from a female donor in good health and CMV-seropositive. The sample consisted of PBMCs. V gene TRBV18 combines with J gene TRBJ2-7, with 7 bases fitting TRBD1. The CDR3 region is CASSPLAGQEAYEQYF. The CDR3 coding sequence is TGTGCCAGCTCACCACTGGCCGGACAGGAGGCCTACGAGCAGTACTTC. The variable domain in full, with the rest retrieved from reference TRBV18 and TRBJ2-7, is NAGVMQNPRHLVRRRGQEARLRCSPMKGHSHVYWYRQLPEEGLKFMVYLQKENIIDESGMPKERFSAEFPKEGPSILRIQQVVRGDSAAYFCASSPLAGQEAYEQYFGPGTRLTVT.